This T cell receptor (beta chain) was recorded in a study of T-cell reconstitution after alpha-beta-depleted transplantation in children. This CDR3 region has 15 residues. The germline gives CDR1 SEHNR, CDR2 FQNEAQ (reference sequence). J was trimmed by 3 bases and V by 6 bases; bases with no gene match: 6. Unique molecular identifiers tagged the TCRbeta library. In TCRdb, the PCR reads were re-called with MiXCR into one record per CDR3 protein. The sample comprises hundreds of thousands of distinct CDR3 sequences, around 8% of which are singletons, and nearly 6.5% rests with the top ten. Sample: PBMCs, mostly from graft donor cells, taken 180 days after TCRalphabeta/CD19-depleted stem cell transplant. The TCR was taken from a male patient younger than 18 who had a stem cell transplant for acute lymphoblastic leukemia, so the T cells may come from the graft donor. This chain joins TRBV7-9 and TRBJ1-4, with 8 bases identical to TRBD1. CDR3 protein: CASSFGQGANEKLFF. DNA of the CDR3: TGTGCCAGCAGTTTCGGACAGGGAGCTAATGAAAAACTGTTTTTT.